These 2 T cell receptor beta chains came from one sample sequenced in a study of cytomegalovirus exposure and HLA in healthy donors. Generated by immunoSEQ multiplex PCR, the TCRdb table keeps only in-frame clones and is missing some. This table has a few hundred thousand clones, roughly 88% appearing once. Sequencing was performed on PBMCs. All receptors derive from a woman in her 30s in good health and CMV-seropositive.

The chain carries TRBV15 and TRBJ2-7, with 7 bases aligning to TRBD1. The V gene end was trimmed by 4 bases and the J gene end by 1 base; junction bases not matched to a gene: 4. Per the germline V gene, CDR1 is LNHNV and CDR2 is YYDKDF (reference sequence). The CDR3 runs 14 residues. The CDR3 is CATSTMTGSYEQYF. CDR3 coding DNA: TGTGCCACCAGCACCATGACAGGGTCCTACGAGCAGTACTTC.

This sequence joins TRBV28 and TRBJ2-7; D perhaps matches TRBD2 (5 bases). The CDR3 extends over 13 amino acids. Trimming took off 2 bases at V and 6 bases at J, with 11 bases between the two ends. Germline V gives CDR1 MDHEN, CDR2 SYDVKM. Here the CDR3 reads CASSLVRTAEQYF. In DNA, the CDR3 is TGTGCCAGCAGTTTAGTTAGGACTGCCGAGCAGTACTTC.